This T cell receptor (beta chain) derives from a study of tissue T cells after allogeneic stem cell transplantation. Study-level findings and limits: Within patients, tissue anatomy strongly shaped TCR repertoire composition. Only a limited share of tissue TCRs appeared in blood or spleen.

In the case of this clone: The antigen remains unidentified. Gene names are the mouse ones.

TCRdb's table, derived via immunoSEQ multiplex PCR, lists solely in-frame clones and lacks some. The table has tens of thousands of clones, approximately 73% seen once. The sample consisted of sorted cells pooled from one or two spleens. The sequence came from a pool of C57BL/6 mice in good health.

The covered CDR3 bases are TGTGCCAGCAGTAATAGACAGCCTAGTCAAAACACCTTGTAC. Encoded protein: CASSNRQPSQNTLY. The full CDR3 sequence reads CASSNRQPSQNTLYF. The chain combines TRBV3 with TRBJ2-4, with D possibly TRBD1 on 5 matching bases. The read falls 1 residue short of the CDR3 end, and the missing part is taken from the germline J gene. V shed 6 bases and J shed 0 bases, with 13 bases lying between them. Looked up from germline, CDR1 is SNHLY and CDR2 is FYNGKV (reference sequence). This CDR3 contains 15 residues.